A few counts support the clone carrying this TCR beta chain. Its antigen is unidentified. The data stem from a study of cytomegalovirus exposure and HLA in healthy donors. Study results and limitations: The dataset shows that most TCR sequences were rare, while some public TCRs occurred in many donors.

The PCR used 60 Vbeta and 13 Jbeta primers. Using immunoSEQ multiplex PCR, the repertoire was profiled, and TCRdb retains in-frame clones only, with some absent. This table has nearly 110,000 clones, about 64% appearing once. The donors were healthy bone marrow donors. Per the germline V gene, CDR1 is MRHNA and CDR2 is SNTAGT. V dropped 3 bases and J dropped 3; count of bases not matched to a gene: 5. CDR3 length equals 15 residues. The clonotype was recovered from a female donor in good health and CMV-seronegative. Sequenced sample: PBMCs. The chain carries TRBV6-4 and TRBJ2-1; TRBD2 aligns across 7 bases. In nucleotides, the CDR3 is TGTGCCAGCAGTGAAACGGGAGGCCTCTACAATGAGCAGTTCTTC. Its translation is CASSETGGLYNEQFF.